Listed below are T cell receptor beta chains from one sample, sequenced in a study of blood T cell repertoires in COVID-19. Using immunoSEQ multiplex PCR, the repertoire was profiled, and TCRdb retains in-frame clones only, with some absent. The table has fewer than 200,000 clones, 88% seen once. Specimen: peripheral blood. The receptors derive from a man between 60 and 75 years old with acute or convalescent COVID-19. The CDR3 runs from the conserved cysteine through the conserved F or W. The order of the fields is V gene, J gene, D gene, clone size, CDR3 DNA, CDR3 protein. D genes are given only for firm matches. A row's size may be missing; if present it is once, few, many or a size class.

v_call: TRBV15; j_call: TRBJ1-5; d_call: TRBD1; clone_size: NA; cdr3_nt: TGTGCCACCTCTCGGACAGGGGACTATAATCAGCCCCAGCATTTT; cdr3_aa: CATSRTGDYNQPQHF
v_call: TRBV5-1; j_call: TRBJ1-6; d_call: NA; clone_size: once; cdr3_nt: TGCGCCAGCAGCCTCGCGGACAGAAATTCACCCCTCCACTTT; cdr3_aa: CASSLADRNSPLHF
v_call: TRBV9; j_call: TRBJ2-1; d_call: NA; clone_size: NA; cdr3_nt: TGTGCCAGCAGCGCCTCCGGGGGCTACAATGAGCAGTTCTTC; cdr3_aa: CASSASGGYNEQFF
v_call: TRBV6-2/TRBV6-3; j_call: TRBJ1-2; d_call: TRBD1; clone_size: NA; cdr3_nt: TGTGCCAGCAGTCCGAGGTCGTTGACAGGGGGTATCGTTAACTATGGCTACACCTTC; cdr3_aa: CASSPRSLTGGIVNYGYTF
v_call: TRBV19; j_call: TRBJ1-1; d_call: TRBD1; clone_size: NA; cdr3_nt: TGTGCCAGTAGTATTTACGTCAAGGACAGGTACACTGAAGCTTTCTTT; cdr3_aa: CASSIYVKDRYTEAFF
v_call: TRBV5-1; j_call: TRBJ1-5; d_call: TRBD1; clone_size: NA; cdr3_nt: TGCGCCAGCAGCTTGGCCGGACAGGGCAGTCAGCCCCAGCATTTT; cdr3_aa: CASSLAGQGSQPQHF
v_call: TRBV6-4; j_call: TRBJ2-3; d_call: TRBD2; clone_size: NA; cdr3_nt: TGTGCCAGCAGCCGGACTAGCGGCACAGATACGCAGTATTTT; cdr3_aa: CASSRTSGTDTQYF
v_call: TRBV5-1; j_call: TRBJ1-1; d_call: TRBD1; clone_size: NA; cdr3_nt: TGCGCCAGCAGCTGGACCGGGACAGGGGCAAGCACTGAAGCTTTCTTT; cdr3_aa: CASSWTGTGASTEAFF
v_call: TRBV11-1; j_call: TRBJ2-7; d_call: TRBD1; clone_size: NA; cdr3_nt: TGTGCCAGCAGCCCCGGGACAGGGGGCTACGAGCAGTACTTC; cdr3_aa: CASSPGTGGYEQYF
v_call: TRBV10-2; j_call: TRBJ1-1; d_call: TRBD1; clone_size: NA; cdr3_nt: TGCGCCAGCAGTGAGTCTGGAGGGACAGCGAACACTGAAGCTTTCTTT; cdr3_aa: CASSESGGTANTEAFF
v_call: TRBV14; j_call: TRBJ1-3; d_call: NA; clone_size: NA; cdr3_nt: TGTGCCAGCAGCCGGCAGGGGATGGGAAACACCATATATTTT; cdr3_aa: CASSRQGMGNTIYF
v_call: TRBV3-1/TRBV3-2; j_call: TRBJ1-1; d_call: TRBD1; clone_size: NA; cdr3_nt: TGTGCCAGCAGCCCCCGACAGGGAGGTGAAGCTTTCTTT; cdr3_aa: CASSPRQGGEAFF
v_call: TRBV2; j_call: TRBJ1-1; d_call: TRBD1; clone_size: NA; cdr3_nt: TGTGCCAGCAGCGAAATAAAGGGGACAGGGCTCCTGAACACTGAAGCTTTCTTT; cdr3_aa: CASSEIKGTGLLNTEAFF
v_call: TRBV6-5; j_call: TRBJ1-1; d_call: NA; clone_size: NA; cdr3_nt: TGTGCCAGCACCGTGGACAGACGGAACACTGAAGCTTTCTTT; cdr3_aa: CASTVDRRNTEAFF
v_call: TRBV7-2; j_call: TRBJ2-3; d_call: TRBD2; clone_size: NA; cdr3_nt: TGTGCCAGCGTGCTAGCGGTTAGCACAGATACGCAGTATTTT; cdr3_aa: CASVLAVSTDTQYF
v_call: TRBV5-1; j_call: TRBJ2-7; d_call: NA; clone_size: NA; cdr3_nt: TGCGCCAGCAGCTTGGCAAACAGGGACGAGCAGTACTTC; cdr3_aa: CASSLANRDEQYF
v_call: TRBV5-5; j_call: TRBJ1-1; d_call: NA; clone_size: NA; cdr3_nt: TGTGCCAGCAGGTTGGAACAGGTTCGAGTAGGTGAAGCTTTCTTT; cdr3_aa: CASRLEQVRVGEAFF
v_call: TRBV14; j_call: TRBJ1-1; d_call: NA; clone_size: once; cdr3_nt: TGTGCCAGCAGCCAACAGGGGAACACTGAAGCTTTCTTT; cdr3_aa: CASSQQGNTEAFF
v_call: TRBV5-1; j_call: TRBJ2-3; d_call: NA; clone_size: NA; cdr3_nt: TGCGCCAGCAGCTCTACAGATACGCAGTATTTT; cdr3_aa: CASSSTDTQYF
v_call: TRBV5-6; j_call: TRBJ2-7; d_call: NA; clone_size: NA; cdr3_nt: TGTGCCAGCCGAAGCTTGGCCGGGAGCGCGTCCTACGAGCAGTACTTC; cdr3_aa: CASRSLAGSASYEQYF
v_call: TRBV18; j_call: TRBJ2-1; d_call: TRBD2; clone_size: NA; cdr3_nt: TGTGCCAGCTCACCACCGGGAATAGCGGGGGGCCTTTACAATGAGCAGTTCTTC; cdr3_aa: CASSPPGIAGGLYNEQFF
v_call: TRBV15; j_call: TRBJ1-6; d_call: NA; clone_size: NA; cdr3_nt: TGTGCCACCAGCAGAGATCCAGACGGCGGTTCACCCCTCCACTTT; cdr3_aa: CATSRDPDGGSPLHF
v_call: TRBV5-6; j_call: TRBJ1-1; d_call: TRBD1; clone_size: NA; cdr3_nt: TGTGCCAGCAGCATGGACAGGATTAAAGCTTTCTTT; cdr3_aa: CASSMDRIKAFF
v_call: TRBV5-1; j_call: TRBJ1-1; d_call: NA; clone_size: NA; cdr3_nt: TGCGCCAGCAGCTTGGTACAGGGTATCCACGAAGCTTTCTTT; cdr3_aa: CASSLVQGIHEAFF
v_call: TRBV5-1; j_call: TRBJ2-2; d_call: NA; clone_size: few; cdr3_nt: TGCGCCAGCAGGGACAGTCCGAACACCGGGGAGCTGTTTTTT; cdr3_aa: CASRDSPNTGELFF
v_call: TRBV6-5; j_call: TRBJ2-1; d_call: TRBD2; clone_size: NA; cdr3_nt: TGTGCCAGCAGCCTCCAGCGGGGTAGGCATGAGCAGTTCTTC; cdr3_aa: CASSLQRGRHEQFF
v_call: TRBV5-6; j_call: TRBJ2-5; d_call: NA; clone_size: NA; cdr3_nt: TGTGCCAGCAGCTTCGGCGGACAAATTCAAGAGACCCAGTACTTC; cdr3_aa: CASSFGGQIQETQYF
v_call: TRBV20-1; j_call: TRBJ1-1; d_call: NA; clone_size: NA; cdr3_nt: TGCAGTGCTAGCGGGAACACTGAAGCTTTCTTT; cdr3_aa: CSASGNTEAFF
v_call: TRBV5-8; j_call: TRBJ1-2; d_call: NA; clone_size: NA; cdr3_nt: TGTGCCAGCAGTTTGAGACTGGGCTACACCTTC; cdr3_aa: CASSLRLGYTF
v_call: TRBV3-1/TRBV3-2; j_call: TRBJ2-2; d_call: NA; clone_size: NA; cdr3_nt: TGTGCCAGCAGTCAAGGGGGGCCTGCCGGGGAGCTGTTTTTT; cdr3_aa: CASSQGGPAGELFF
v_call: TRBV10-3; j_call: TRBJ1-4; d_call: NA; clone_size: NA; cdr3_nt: TGTGCCACCCGGACAGCAACTAATGAAAAACTGTTTTTT; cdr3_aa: CATRTATNEKLFF
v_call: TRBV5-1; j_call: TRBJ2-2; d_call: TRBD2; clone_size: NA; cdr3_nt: TGCGCCAGCAGCTTAAGGACTAGCAGTACCGGGGAGCTGTTTTTT; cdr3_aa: CASSLRTSSTGELFF
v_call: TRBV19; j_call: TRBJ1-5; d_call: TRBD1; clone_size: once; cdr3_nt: TGTGCCAGTAGTATAGGAGGGGGACAGGGAAGGCAGCCCCAGCATTTT; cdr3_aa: CASSIGGGQGRQPQHF
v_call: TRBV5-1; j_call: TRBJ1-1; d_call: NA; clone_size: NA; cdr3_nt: TGCGCCAGCAGCTTTGAGGGAACTGAAGCTTTCTTT; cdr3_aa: CASSFEGTEAFF
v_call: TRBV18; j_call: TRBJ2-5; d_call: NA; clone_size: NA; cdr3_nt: TGTGCCAGCTCACCGTCGACTAGGGGAGAGACCCAGTACTTC; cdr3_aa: CASSPSTRGETQYF
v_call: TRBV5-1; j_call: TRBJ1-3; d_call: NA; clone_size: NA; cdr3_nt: TGCGCCAGCAGCTTGTCGTTCTCTGGAAACACCATATATTTT; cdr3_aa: CASSLSFSGNTIYF
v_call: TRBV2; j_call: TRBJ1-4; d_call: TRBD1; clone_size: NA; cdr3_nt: TGTGCCAGCAAACAGGGGAATGAAAAACTGTTTTTT; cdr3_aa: CASKQGNEKLFF
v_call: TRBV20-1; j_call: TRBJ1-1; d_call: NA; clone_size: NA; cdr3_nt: TGCAGTGCTAGTCCGCACATGAACACTGAAGCTTTCTTT; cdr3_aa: CSASPHMNTEAFF
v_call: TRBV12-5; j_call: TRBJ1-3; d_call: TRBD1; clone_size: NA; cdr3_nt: TGTGCTAGTGGTTTTCTAGCCGGGACAGGGGGCTCTGGAAACACCATATATTTT; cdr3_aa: CASGFLAGTGGSGNTIYF
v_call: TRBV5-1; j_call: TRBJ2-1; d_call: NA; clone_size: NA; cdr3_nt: TGCGCCAGCAGCTTGCCGAGACAGGCCTACAATGAGCAGTTCTTC; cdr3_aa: CASSLPRQAYNEQFF
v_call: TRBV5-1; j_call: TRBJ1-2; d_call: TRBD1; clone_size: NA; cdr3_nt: TGCGCCAGCAGCCCGCCGGGACAGGGGACGGGCTACACCTTC; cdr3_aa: CASSPPGQGTGYTF
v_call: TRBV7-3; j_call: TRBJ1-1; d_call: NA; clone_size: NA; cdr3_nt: TGTGCCAGCAGCTTGGACAGCCGTGCCACTGAAGCTTTCTTT; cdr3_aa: CASSLDSRATEAFF